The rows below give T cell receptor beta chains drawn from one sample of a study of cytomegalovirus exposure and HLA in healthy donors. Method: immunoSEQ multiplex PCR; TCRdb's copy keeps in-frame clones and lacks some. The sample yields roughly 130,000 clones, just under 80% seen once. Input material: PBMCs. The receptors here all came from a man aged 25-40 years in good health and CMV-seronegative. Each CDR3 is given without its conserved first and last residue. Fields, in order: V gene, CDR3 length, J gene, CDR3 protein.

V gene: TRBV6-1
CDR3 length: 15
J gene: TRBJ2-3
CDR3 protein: ASSELLPSGSTDTQY

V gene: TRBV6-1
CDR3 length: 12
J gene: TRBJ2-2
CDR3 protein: ASSGLQGAGELF

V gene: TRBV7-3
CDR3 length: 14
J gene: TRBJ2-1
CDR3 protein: ASSALLAGGPNEQF

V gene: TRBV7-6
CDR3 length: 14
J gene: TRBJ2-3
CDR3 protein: ASSLASGDSTDTQY

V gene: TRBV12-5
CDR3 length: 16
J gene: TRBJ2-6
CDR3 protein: ASGHPNRTKSGANVLT

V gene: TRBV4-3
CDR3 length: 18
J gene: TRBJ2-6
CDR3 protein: ASSQILAGQSLSGANVLT

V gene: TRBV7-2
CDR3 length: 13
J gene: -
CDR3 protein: ASSSQPGQGYEQY

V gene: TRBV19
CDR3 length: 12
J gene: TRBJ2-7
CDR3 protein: ASSIRWGPFEQY

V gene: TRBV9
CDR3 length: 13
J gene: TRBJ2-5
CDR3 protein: ASSVGLTNQETQY

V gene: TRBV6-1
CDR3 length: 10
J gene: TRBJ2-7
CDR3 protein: ASSPGIYEQY

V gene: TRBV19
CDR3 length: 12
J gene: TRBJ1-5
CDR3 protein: ASDRGPGNQPQH

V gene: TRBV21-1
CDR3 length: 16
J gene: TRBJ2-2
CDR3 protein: ASSKEGGRFRNTGELF

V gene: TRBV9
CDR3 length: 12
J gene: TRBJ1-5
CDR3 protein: ASSPGGFNQPQH

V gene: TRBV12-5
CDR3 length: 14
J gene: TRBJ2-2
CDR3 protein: ASGLLRTGGTGELF

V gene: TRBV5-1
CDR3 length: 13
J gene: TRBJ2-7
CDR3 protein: ASSLDQGARYEQY

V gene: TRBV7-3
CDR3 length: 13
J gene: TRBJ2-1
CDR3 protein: ASSPIGGGYNEQF

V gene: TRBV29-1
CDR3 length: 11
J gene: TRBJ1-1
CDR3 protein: SAVGTGFGEAF

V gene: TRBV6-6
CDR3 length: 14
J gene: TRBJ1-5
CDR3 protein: ASKIPGQGVGQPQH

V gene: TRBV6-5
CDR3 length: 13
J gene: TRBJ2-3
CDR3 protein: ASSYTGGRTDTQY

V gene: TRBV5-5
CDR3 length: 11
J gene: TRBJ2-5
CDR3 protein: ASSLGPQETQY

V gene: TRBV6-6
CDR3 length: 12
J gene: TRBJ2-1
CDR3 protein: ASRSVPGYNEQF

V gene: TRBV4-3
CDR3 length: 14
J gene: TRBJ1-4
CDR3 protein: ASSQEAGTGFEKLF

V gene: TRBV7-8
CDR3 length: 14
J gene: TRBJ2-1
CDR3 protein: ASSLRTSGGYNEQF

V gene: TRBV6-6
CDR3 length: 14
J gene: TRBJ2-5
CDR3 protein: ASSYSSGPLQETQY

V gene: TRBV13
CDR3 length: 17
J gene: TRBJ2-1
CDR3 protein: ASSLGGLAGGPTYNEQF

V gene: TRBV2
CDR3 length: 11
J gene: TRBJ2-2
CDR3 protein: ASKTGPTGELF

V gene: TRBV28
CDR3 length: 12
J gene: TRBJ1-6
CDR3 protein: ASSLRHDNSPLH